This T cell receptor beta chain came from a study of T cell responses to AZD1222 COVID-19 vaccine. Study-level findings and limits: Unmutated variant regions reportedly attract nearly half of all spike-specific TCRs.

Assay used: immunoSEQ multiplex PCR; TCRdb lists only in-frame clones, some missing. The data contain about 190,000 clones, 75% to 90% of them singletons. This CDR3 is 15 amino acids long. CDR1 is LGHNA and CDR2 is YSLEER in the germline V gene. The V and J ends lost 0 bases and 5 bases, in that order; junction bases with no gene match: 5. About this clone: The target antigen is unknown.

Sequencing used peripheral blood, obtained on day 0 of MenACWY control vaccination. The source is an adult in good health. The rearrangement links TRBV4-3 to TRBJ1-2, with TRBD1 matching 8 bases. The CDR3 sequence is CASSQDLDRGYGYTF. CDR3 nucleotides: TGCGCCAGCAGCCAAGATCTTGACAGGGGATATGGCTACACCTTC.